A selection of T cell receptor beta chains follows, all from one sample in a study of shared clonotypes between healthy human individuals. The table came from immunoSEQ multiplex PCR; TCRdb's copy has only in-frame clones and leaves some out. The data contain about 510,000 clones, about three quarters of them singletons. Sequencing was performed on PBMCs. These receptors were obtained from a woman aged 35 to 49 in good health. Some clones in this sample may be carry-over from other donors' samples. CDR3s include the opening cysteine and the closing phenylalanine or tryptophan.

V gene: TRBV7-2
J gene: TRBJ2-7
CDR3 protein: CASTPGLAGRVQYF

V gene: TRBV9
J gene: TRBJ2-1
CDR3 protein: CASSVESSGRTEQFF

V gene: TRBV5-4
J gene: TRBJ2-1
CDR3 protein: CASSFGGRDEQFF

V gene: TRBV19
J gene: TRBJ2-2
CDR3 protein: CASSTRRGVDSGELFF

V gene: TRBV10-3
J gene: TRBJ1-4
CDR3 protein: CAIGTGAHEKLFF

V gene: TRBV5-4
J gene: TRBJ2-1
CDR3 protein: CASSLIAGGDNEQFF

V gene: TRBV5-1
J gene: TRBJ2-2
CDR3 protein: CASSLTAVRSTGELFF

V gene: TRBV18
J gene: TRBJ2-6
CDR3 protein: CASSIGDWGRGANVLTF

V gene: TRBV20-1
J gene: TRBJ1-4
CDR3 protein: CSAGWREKLFF

V gene: TRBV20-1
J gene: TRBJ1-1
CDR3 protein: CSAPGGEGAFF

V gene: TRBV7-8
J gene: TRBJ2-7
CDR3 protein: CASSLGVATYEQYF

V gene: TRBV28
J gene: TRBJ1-2
CDR3 protein: CASSLLTGTGAGGNYGYTF

V gene: TRBV15
J gene: TRBJ1-5
CDR3 protein: CATSRDPDRTYQPQHF

V gene: TRBV30
J gene: TRBJ2-5
CDR3 protein: CAWSGTSGSTGDF

V gene: TRBV15
J gene: TRBJ2-7
CDR3 protein: CATSRDKGQGYEQYF

V gene: TRBV11-2
J gene: TRBJ2-7
CDR3 protein: CASSLEGTVVSYEQYF

V gene: TRBV10-3
J gene: TRBJ2-2
CDR3 protein: CAISEGQGVTGELFF

V gene: TRBV21-1
J gene: TRBJ1-2
CDR3 protein: CASSKRTHYGYTF

V gene: TRBV7-2
J gene: TRBJ1-1
CDR3 protein: CASSLAPGNTEAFF

V gene: TRBV10-3
J gene: TRBJ1-2
CDR3 protein: CAISGTGYGYTF

V gene: TRBV9
J gene: TRBJ2-1
CDR3 protein: CASSVQGGPYNEQFF

V gene: TRBV16
J gene: TRBJ2-1
CDR3 protein: CASSPGIYNEQFF

V gene: TRBV6-6
J gene: TRBJ2-7
CDR3 protein: CASSYRGHLYEQYF

V gene: TRBV28
J gene: TRBJ1-2
CDR3 protein: CASSFAGGGYGYTF

V gene: TRBV2
J gene: TRBJ2-2
CDR3 protein: CASKRQATGELFF

V gene: TRBV30
J gene: TRBJ2-3
CDR3 protein: CACILRGGFLNTQYF

V gene: TRBV28
J gene: TRBJ1-1
CDR3 protein: CASSPHLSGNTEAFF

V gene: TRBV9
J gene: TRBJ1-3
CDR3 protein: CASSVAGNTIYF

V gene: TRBV9
J gene: TRBJ2-1
CDR3 protein: CASSVANSLDEQFF

V gene: TRBV7-6
J gene: TRBJ2-3
CDR3 protein: CASSSRRGDTQYF

V gene: TRBV27
J gene: TRBJ1-1
CDR3 protein: CASSPLSAGLMAEAFF

V gene: TRBV5-5
J gene: TRBJ2-7
CDR3 protein: CASSLVAAASYEQYF

V gene: TRBV5-6
J gene: TRBJ2-1
CDR3 protein: CASSLEGQGWNEQFF

V gene: TRBV28
J gene: TRBJ2-3
CDR3 protein: CAVTGSTDTQYF

V gene: TRBV5-1
J gene: TRBJ2-1
CDR3 protein: CASSLGPGWNEQFF

V gene: TRBV19
J gene: TRBJ1-4
CDR3 protein: CASSISRAGNEKLFF

V gene: TRBV9
J gene: TRBJ2-7
CDR3 protein: CASSVGRERGEQYF

V gene: TRBV5-4
J gene: TRBJ2-7
CDR3 protein: CASSLTESYEQYF

V gene: TRBV4-1
J gene: TRBJ2-5
CDR3 protein: CASSQDRGTPGETQYF

V gene: TRBV7-2
J gene: TRBJ2-7
CDR3 protein: CASSSALIPYEQYF

V gene: TRBV5-1
J gene: TRBJ2-5
CDR3 protein: CASSTGLAGSQETQYF

V gene: TRBV5-4
J gene: TRBJ2-2
CDR3 protein: CASSLILAGGPGELFF

V gene: TRBV4-1
J gene: TRBJ2-7
CDR3 protein: CASSQDKLAWYEQYF

V gene: TRBV7-9
J gene: TRBJ2-7
CDR3 protein: CASSFGTSGNHEQYF

V gene: TRBV18
J gene: TRBJ2-1
CDR3 protein: CASSGGLAGGEQFF

V gene: TRBV11-2
J gene: TRBJ2-3
CDR3 protein: CASSQGASGKREDTQYF

V gene: TRBV4-2
J gene: TRBJ1-5
CDR3 protein: CASSQDRPGGYSNQPQHF

V gene: TRBV5-1
J gene: TRBJ1-5
CDR3 protein: CASSDGQGSNQPQHF

V gene: TRBV4-2
J gene: TRBJ2-1
CDR3 protein: CASSQDSSDYNEQFF

V gene: TRBV10-1
J gene: TRBJ1-6
CDR3 protein: CANLKSPLHF

V gene: TRBV5-1
J gene: TRBJ2-1
CDR3 protein: CASSLGVSEQFF

V gene: TRBV5-4
J gene: TRBJ2-5
CDR3 protein: CASSPEGIQETQYF

V gene: TRBV2
J gene: TRBJ2-7
CDR3 protein: CASLGDRGAYEQYF

V gene: TRBV2
J gene: TRBJ2-2
CDR3 protein: CASSGLANTGELFF

V gene: TRBV28
J gene: TRBJ1-2
CDR3 protein: CASSPTGTANYGYTF